Below, 31 T cell receptor beta chains from the same sample are listed, as sequenced in a study of technical replicates of blood from a few donors. The protocol was immunoSEQ multiplex PCR, while the TCRdb copy is restricted to in-frame clones and leaves out a portion. The sample carries some 70,000 clones, around nine tenths recorded once. The sequenced sample consisted of T cells isolated from PBMCs. The receptors were sampled from a human donor in good health.

The chain couples TRBV4-3 to TRBJ2-3, with 9 positions matching TRBD2. V lost 1 base to trimming and J lost 0 bases; unmatched junction nucleotides: 11. Germline lookup yields CDR1 LGHNA and CDR2 YSLEER. The CDR3 has 19 amino acids. This CDR3 reads CASSQANELAGPSTDTQYF. Written as DNA, the CDR3 is TGCGCCAGCAGCCAAGCAAACGAACTAGCGGGCCCTAGCACAGATACGCAGTATTTT.

The rearrangement links TRBV20-1 to TRBJ1-1; 7 bases line up with TRBD1. In germline, CDR1 is DFQATT, CDR2 SNEGSKA (reference sequence). With V trimmed by 5 bases and J by 10 bases, 7 bases remained unmatched. CDR3 length: 11 amino acids. CDR3 loop: CSAATGATAFF. The CDR3, as DNA: TGCAGTGCTGCTACAGGGGCCACAGCTTTCTTT.

This clone is a singleton in its sample. The chain is built from TRBV7-9 and TRBJ1-2; 9 nucleotides line up with TRBD1. CDR3 size: 14 residues. V was clipped by 3 bases and J by 4 bases; unmatched bases: 3. Germline V gives CDR1 SEHNR, CDR2 FQNEAQ (reference sequence). DNA for the CDR3: TGTGCCAGCAGCTTTACAGGGGGCGTCTATGGCTACACCTTC. It translates to CASSFTGGVYGYTF.

J is TRBJ1-2 and V is TRBV5-1; weak D call: TRBD1 (6 bases). CDR1 SGHRS and CDR2 YFSETQ come from the germline V gene. There are 14 residues in the CDR3. The ends were cut back, 0 bases at V and 11 bases at J, with 17 bases in the middle. Here the CDR3 reads CASSLAIGTHLYTF. Here the CDR3 DNA reads TGCGCCAGCAGCTTGGCCATCGGGACACACCTATACACCTTC.

CDR3 in DNA: TGTGCCAGCAGCTTAGCGCGAGCGACCAGCCAAGAGACCCAGTACTTC. This codes for CASSLARATSQETQYF. This rearrangement joins TRBV7-9 to TRBJ2-5; D not certain. CDR1 is SEHNR, CDR2 FQNEAQ, per germline (reference sequence). Trimming shortened V by 0 bases and J by 1 base, and 12 bases separated the two germline ends. The CDR3 has 16 amino acids.

This clone was detected once. The rearrangement links TRBV5-1 to TRBJ2-5; 9 bases map to TRBD1. Germline values: CDR1 SGHRS, CDR2 YFSETQ. J lost 4 bases, V lost 4 bases, and 5 bases had no gene match. The CDR3 is 14 amino acids. The CDR3 sequence is CASSGGTGRETQYF. The CDR3 coding sequence is TGCGCCAGCAGCGGAGGGACAGGGCGAGAGACCCAGTACTTC.

V is TRBV4-1 and J is TRBJ2-7; no reliable D call. This CDR3 spans 14 amino acids. Deletions cut 1 base from V and 1 base from J, with 8 bases between. The germline V gene has CDR1 MGHRA and CDR2 YSYEKL. The CDR3 DNA reads TGCGCCAGCAGCCAAGGTCGAGAGTCCTACGAGCAGTACTTC. Amino acids: CASSQGRESYEQYF.

V is TRBV10-1 and J is TRBJ1-2; 10 positions agree with TRBD1. Trimming cost V 8 bases and J 4 bases; bases outside gene matches: 4. CDR3 length equals 13 residues. CDR1 is WNHNN and CDR2 is SYGVQD in the germline V gene (reference sequence). CDR3 nucleotide sequence: TGCGCCAGCCGTAGACAGGGGGCCTATGGCTACACCTTC. This sequence encodes CASRRQGAYGYTF.

The chain couples TRBV28 to TRBJ1-3, with 7 bases fitting TRBD1. Trimming took 6 bases from V and 2 from J; bases not matched to a gene: 7. CDR1 is MDHEN and CDR2 is SYDVKM in the germline V gene. The CDR3 is 15 residues long. The CDR3 loop is CASRPPTGTGNTIYF. CDR3 DNA sequence: TGTGCCAGCAGGCCCCCGACAGGGACTGGAAACACCATATATTTT.

This chain connects TRBV5-8 to TRBJ2-1; 12 nucleotides line up with TRBD1. Looked up from germline, CDR1 is SGHTS and CDR2 is YDEGEE. V lost 4 bases, J lost 4 bases, and 12 bases stayed unmatched. This CDR3 has 18 residues. The CDR3 spells CASSTGTGGFNPYNEQFF. The DNA for the CDR3 is TGTGCCAGCAGCACCGGGACAGGGGGCTTTAATCCTTACAATGAGCAGTTCTTC.

The chain links TRBV6-5 to TRBJ1-2; the match to TRBD1 covers 8 bases. CDR3 length: 12 amino acids. V was pared by 6 bases and J by 8 bases, with 5 bases of the junction left unmatched. Per germline, CDR1 MNHEY and CDR2 SVGAGI. CDR3 residues: CASRTGGEGYTF. CDR3 bases: TGTGCCAGCAGAACAGGGGGGGAAGGCTACACCTTC.

This sequence joins TRBV9 and TRBJ1-1, with a tentative D call TRBD1 (5 bases). Trimming removed 4 bases at V and 1 base at J, with 8 bases between. CDR3 size: 13 residues. In germline, CDR1 is SGDLS, CDR2 YYNGEE. The CDR3 sequence is CASSPGQNTEAFF. The CDR3 DNA reads as TGTGCCAGCAGCCCTGGACAGAACACTGAAGCTTTCTTT.

This clone came up once. V usage is TRBV28 and J usage is TRBJ1-1; D not certain. V dropped 1 base and J dropped 0 bases, with 12 bases sitting between them. The CDR3 sequence is 16 residues long. Germline lookup yields CDR1 MDHEN and CDR2 SYDVKM. CDR3 DNA sequence: TGTGCCAGCAGTTTATCCGTCCGAGGGATGAACACTGAAGCTTTCTTT. The encoded protein is CASSLSVRGMNTEAFF.

The chain employs TRBV27 and TRBJ1-1; 9 nucleotides match TRBD1. Per germline, CDR1 MNHEY and CDR2 SMNVEV (reference sequence). The CDR3 is 14 residues long. With 10 bases clipped from V and 3 bases from J, the junction kept 9 bases outside the gene matches. The CDR3 sequence: CATLTGTGYTEAFF. The DNA for the CDR3 is TGTGCCACTCTAACCGGGACAGGGTACACTGAAGCTTTCTTT.

V and J are TRBV5-4 and TRBJ1-2; D not resolved. V lost 4 bases and J lost 7, with 17 bases in between. Germline CDR1 reads SGHNT; CDR2 reads YYREEE (reference sequence). The CDR3 has 14 residues. The CDR3 coding sequence is TGTGCCAGCAGCACGGTGTCCCGCTTTAGTGGCTACACCTTC. Protein product: CASSTVSRFSGYTF. The full variable domain, completed using reference TRBV5-4 and TRBJ1-2, is ETGVTQSPTHLIKTRGQQVTLRCSSQSGHNTVSWYQQALGQGPQFIFQYYREEENGRGNFPPRFSGLQFPNYSSELNVNALELDDSALYLCASSTVSRFSGYTFGSGTRLTVV.

The J gene is TRBJ1-1, the V gene TRBV13, with unresolved D. Trimming removed 10 bases from V and 1 base from J, with 16 bases in between. Germline CDR1 is PRHDT and CDR2 is FYEKMQ (reference sequence). The CDR3 runs 14 residues. CDR3 nucleotide sequence: TGTGCCACCATATCCTTGGGAGCGAACACTGAAGCTTTCTTT. Amino acids: CATISLGANTEAFF.

In DNA, the CDR3 is TGTGCCAGCAGCCCTAGACCGGGGAAGGATCAGCCCCAGCATTTT. It yields the protein CASSPRPGKDQPQHF. V is TRBV7-6 and J is TRBJ1-5; D gene ambiguous. Per germline, CDR1 SGHVS and CDR2 FNYEAQ. Trimming removed 5 bases from V and 5 bases from J, with 16 bases in between. This CDR3 is built from 15 residues.

This chain connects TRBV4-2 to TRBJ2-3; 8 nucleotides agree with TRBD2. Germline CDR1 is LGHNA and CDR2 is YNFKEQ. J gave up 3 bases and V 2 bases, and 4 bases lay outside the gene matches. The CDR3 is 15 residues long. CDR3 coding DNA: TGTGCCAGCAGCCAAAGTAGCGGGGAAACAGATACGCAGTATTTT. Protein product: CASSQSSGETDTQYF.

This chain links TRBV6-5 with TRBJ1-2, with 10 nucleotides matching TRBD1. This CDR3 region has 13 residues. Unmatched junction bases numbered 0, after V lost 2 bases and J lost 6 bases. From germline, CDR1 is MNHEY and CDR2 SVGAGI. As DNA, the CDR3 is TGTGCCAGCAGTTACGACAGGGGGCATGGCTACACCTTC. The encoded protein is CASSYDRGHGYTF.

CDR3 in DNA: TGTGCCAGTAGTATTGGACAGGACTACAATGAGCAGTTCTTC. Its protein is CASSIGQDYNEQFF. The V gene is TRBV19, the J gene TRBJ2-1, with TRBD1 matching over 7 bases. Per germline, CDR1 LNHDA and CDR2 SQIVND (reference sequence). V was clipped by 3 bases and J by 3 bases; unmatched bases: 2. The CDR3 sequence is 14 residues long.

The J gene is TRBJ1-2, the V gene TRBV18; 7 bases are shared with TRBD1. The CDR3 totals 14 residues. CDR1 is KGHSH, CDR2 LQKENI, per germline. Trimming took 5 bases from V and 4 from J; bases not matched to a gene: 7. CDR3 coding DNA: TGTGCCAGCTCAAACACAGGGGAGAGCTATGGCTACACCTTC. This codes for CASSNTGESYGYTF.

In this sample, this clone turned up once. The genes are TRBV7-9 and TRBJ2-7; 10 nucleotides agree with TRBD1. From germline, CDR1 is SEHNR and CDR2 FQNEAQ (reference sequence). V dropped 3 bases and J dropped 5; count of bases not matched to a gene: 4. The CDR3 extends over 14 amino acids. CDR3 in DNA: TGTGCCAGCAGCTTCGGGACAGGGGCCCACGAGCAGTACTTC. Amino acid sequence: CASSFGTGAHEQYF.

The rearrangement uses TRBV5-4 and TRBJ2-3, with TRBD2 as a possible D gene (5 bases). Trimming removed 7 bases from V and 4 bases from J, with 16 bases in between. The CDR3 has 14 amino acids. The germline gives CDR1 SGHNT, CDR2 YYREEE (reference sequence). The CDR3 here is CASSLQRLADTQYF. DNA of the CDR3: TGTGCCAGCTCCCTCCAGCGGTTGGCAGATACGCAGTATTTT.

The chain couples TRBV6-5 to TRBJ1-4; D uncertain. With 4 bases removed from V and 12 bases from J, the gap between germline ends came to 15 bases. Germline CDR1 and CDR2: MNHEY and SVGAGI. This CDR3 is 13 amino acids long. CDR3 amino acids: CASSLTLPGELFF. Written as DNA, the CDR3 is TGTGCCAGCAGTTTAACCCTGCCGGGAGAACTGTTTTTT.

The gene calls are TRBV27 and TRBJ1-3, with D tentatively TRBD1 (5 bases). In germline, CDR1 is MNHEY, CDR2 SMNVEV (reference sequence). With 9 bases removed from V and 0 bases from J, the gap between germline ends came to 15 bases. The CDR3 sequence is 15 residues long. The CDR3 spells CARGSGGGSGNTIYF. In nucleotides, the CDR3 is TGTGCCAGGGGATCGGGGGGGGGCTCTGGAAACACCATATATTTT.

The rearrangement uses TRBV5-1 and TRBJ2-1, with 9 bases lining up with TRBD2. The CDR3 extends over 14 amino acids. V shed 4 bases and J 9 bases; nucleotides not matched to a gene: 8. Germline V gene lookup returns CDR1 SGHRS and CDR2 YFSETQ. The CDR3 bases are TGCGCCAGCAGCGCTAGCGGGACTCAGGGTGAGCAGTTCTTC. Its translation is CASSASGTQGEQFF.

The chain joins TRBV6-1 to TRBJ2-3; 7 positions agree with TRBD2. The CDR3 loop spans 15 amino acids. With 1 base clipped from V and 3 bases from J, the junction kept 4 bases outside the gene matches. Germline CDR1 and CDR2: MNHNS and SASEGT. CDR3 protein: CASSEGRERTDTQYF. In DNA form, the CDR3 reads TGTGCCAGCAGTGAAGGGCGGGAGCGTACAGATACGCAGTATTTT.

The chain uses TRBV9 and TRBJ2-7; TRBD1 aligns across 7 bases. In germline, CDR1 is SGDLS, CDR2 YYNGEE. The junction had 3 bases not matched to a gene; V was cut back by 4 bases and J by 5 bases. The CDR3 runs to 12 residues. The CDR3 DNA is TGTGCCAGCAGCTTGACAGGGAACGAGCAGTACTTC. This gives the protein CASSLTGNEQYF.

The chain links TRBV10-3 to TRBJ1-2, with TRBD1 as a possible D gene (6 bases). Germline CDR1 is ENHRY and CDR2 is SYGVKD. This CDR3 contains 13 residues. V was shortened by 2 bases and J by 5 bases, with 9 bases between the two germline ends. This CDR3 reads CAISERGIYGYTF. For the CDR3, the DNA is TGTGCCATCAGTGAGAGGGGGATTTATGGCTACACCTTC.

The chain employs TRBV5-1 and TRBJ2-1; tentative D call: TRBD1 (6 bases). This CDR3 is built from 15 residues. Trimming shortened V by 4 bases and J by 4 bases, and 15 bases separated the two germline ends. Germline assignment: CDR1 SGHRS and CDR2 YFSETQ. The CDR3 region is CASSRQDEGYNEQFF. In nucleotides, the CDR3 is TGCGCCAGCAGCCGACAGGACGAGGGTTACAATGAGCAGTTCTTC.

CDR3 region: CASSSRGSHYPDTQYF. Written as DNA, the CDR3 is TGTGCCAGCAGCTCCCGCGGGAGCCACTACCCAGATACGCAGTATTTT. V is TRBV7-3 and J is TRBJ2-3, with 7 nucleotides matching TRBD2. The V gene end was trimmed by 4 bases and the J gene end by 4 bases; junction bases not matched to a gene: 11. The length of the CDR3 is 16 residues. Germline CDR1 and CDR2: SGHTA and FQGTGA.